This T cell receptor (beta chain) comes out of a study of human T cells and chemical hapten exposure. Looking at the study overall: Slight differences in pooled library volume were the main source of varying TCR yields across samples.

The CDR3 totals 14 residues. Germline trimming cut 3 bases from V and 2 bases from J; bases unmatched to any gene: 4. CDR1 is SGHRS, CDR2 YFSETQ, per germline. Individual cDNA molecules (in the library) carried attached unique molecular identifiers. MiXCR, run by TCRdb on the RACE reads, gives a single entry per CDR3 protein. The table has about 160,000 distinct CDR3 sequences, around a quarter seen once. Time point defined: patch test 3, about 24 weeks after DPC sensitization. Treatment given: therapeutic diphenylcyclopropenone sensitization with weekly scalp DPC. Blood draws came first, before each patch test. People who gave samples had alopecia, were 18 to 70 years old, and were suitable for DPC.

The chain carries TRBV5-1 and TRBJ1-1; 7 positions agree with TRBD1. The sequence was collected from a young woman with alopecia areata. Some clones in this sample may be carry-over from other donors' samples. The sample in question was whole blood, obtained in connection with sensitization to the hapten diphenylcyclopropenone (DPC). CDR3 in DNA: TGCGCCAGCAGCTACCGACAGGGAAACACTGAAGCTTTCTTT. Its translation: CASSYRQGNTEAFF.